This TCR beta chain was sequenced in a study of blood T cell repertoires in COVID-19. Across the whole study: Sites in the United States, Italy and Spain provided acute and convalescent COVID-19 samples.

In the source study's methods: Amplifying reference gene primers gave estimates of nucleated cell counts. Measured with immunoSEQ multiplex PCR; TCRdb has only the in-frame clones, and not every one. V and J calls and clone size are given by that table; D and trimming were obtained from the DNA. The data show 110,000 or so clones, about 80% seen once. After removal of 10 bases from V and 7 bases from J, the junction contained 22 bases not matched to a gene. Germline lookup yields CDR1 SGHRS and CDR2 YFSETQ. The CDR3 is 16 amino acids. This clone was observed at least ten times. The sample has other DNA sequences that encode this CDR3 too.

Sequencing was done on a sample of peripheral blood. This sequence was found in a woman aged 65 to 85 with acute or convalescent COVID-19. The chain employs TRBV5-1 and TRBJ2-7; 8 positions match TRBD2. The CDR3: CARLRGRGGRGGEQYF. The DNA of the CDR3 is TGCGCCCGCTTGCGCGGTCGGGGGGGCCGGGGGGGGGAGCAGTACTTC.